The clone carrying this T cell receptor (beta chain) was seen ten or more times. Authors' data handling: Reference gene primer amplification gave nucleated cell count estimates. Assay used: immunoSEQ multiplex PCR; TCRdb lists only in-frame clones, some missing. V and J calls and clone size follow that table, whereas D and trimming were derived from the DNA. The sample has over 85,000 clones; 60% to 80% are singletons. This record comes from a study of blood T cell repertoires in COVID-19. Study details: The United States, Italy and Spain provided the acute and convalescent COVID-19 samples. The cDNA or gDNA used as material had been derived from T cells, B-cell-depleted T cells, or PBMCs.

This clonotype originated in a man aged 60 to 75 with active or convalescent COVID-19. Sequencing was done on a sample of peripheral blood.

CDR3: CASSSQGWNTEAFF. CDR3 sequence (DNA): TGTGCCAGCAGTTCACAGGGATGGAACACTGAAGCTTTCTTT. This chain uses TRBV2 with TRBJ1-1; D is possibly TRBD1 (6 bases). The germline V and J ends were trimmed by 5 bases and 1 base, with 11 bases remaining between them. The CDR3 runs to 14 residues. Germline CDR1 SNHLY, CDR2 FYNNEI. Full variable domain (outside the CDR3, taken from reference TRBV2 and TRBJ1-1): EPEVTQTPSHQVTQMGQEVILRCVPISNHLYFYWYRQILGQKVEFLVSFYNNEISEKSEIFDDQFSVERPDGSNFTLKIRSTKLEDSAMYFCASSSQGWNTEAFFGQGTRLTVV.